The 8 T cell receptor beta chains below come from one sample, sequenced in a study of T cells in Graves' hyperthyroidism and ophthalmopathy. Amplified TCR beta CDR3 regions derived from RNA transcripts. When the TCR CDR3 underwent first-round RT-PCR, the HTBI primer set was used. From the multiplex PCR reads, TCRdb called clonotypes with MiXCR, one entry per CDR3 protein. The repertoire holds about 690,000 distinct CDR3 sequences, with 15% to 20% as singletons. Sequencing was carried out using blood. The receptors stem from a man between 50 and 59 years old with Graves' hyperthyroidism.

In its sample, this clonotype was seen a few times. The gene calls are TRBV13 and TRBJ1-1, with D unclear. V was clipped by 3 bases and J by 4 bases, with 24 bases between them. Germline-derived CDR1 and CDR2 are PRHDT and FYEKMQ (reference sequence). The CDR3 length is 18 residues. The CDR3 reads CASSFRWGAAFSATEAFF. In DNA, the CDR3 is TGTGCCAGCAGCTTCCGATGGGGAGCGGCTTTTTCGGCCACTGAAGCTTTCTTT. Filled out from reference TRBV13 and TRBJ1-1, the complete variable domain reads AAGVIQSPRHLIKEKRETATLKCYPIPRHDTVYWYQQGPGQDPQFLISFYEKMQSDKGSIPDRFSAQQFSDYHSELNMSSLELGDSALYFCASSFRWGAAFSATEAFFGQGTRLTVV.

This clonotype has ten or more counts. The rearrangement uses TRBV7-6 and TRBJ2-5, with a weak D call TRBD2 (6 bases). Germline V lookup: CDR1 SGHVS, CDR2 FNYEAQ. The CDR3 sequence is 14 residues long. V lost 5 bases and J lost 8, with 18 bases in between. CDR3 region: CASSDRTAGSTQYF. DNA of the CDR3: TGTGCCAGCAGCGACCGGACTGCGGGATCAACCCAGTACTTC.

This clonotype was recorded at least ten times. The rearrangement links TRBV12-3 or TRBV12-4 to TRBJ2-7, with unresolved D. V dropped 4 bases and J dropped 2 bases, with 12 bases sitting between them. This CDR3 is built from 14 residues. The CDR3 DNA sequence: TGTGCCAGCAGTTACCCCCTACATGCCTACGAGCAGTACTTC. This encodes CASSYPLHAYEQYF.

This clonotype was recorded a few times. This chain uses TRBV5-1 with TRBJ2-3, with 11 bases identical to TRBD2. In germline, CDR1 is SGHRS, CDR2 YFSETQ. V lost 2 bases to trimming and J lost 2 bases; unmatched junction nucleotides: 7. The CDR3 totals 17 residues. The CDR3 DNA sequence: TGCGCCAGCAGCTTCGCGGGACTAGCGGAGCCCACAGATACGCAGTATTTT. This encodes CASSFAGLAEPTDTQYF.

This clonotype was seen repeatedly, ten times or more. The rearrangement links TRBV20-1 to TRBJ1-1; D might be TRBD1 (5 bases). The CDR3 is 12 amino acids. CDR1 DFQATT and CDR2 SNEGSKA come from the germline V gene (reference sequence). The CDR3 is CSRGTQAPEAFF. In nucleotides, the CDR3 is TGCAGCCGCGGGACCCAGGCCCCTGAAGCTTTCTTT.

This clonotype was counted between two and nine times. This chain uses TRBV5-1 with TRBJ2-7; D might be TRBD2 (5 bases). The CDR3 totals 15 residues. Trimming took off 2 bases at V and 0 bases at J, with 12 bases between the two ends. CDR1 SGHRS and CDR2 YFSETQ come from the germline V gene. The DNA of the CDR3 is TGCGCCAGCAGCTTTATCGTAGGGAGCTCCTACGAGCAGTACTTC. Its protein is CASSFIVGSSYEQYF. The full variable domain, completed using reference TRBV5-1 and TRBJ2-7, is KAGVTQTPRYLIKTRGQQVTLSCSPISGHRSVSWYQQTPGQGLQFLFEYFSETQRNKGNFPGRFSGRQFSNSRSEMNVSTLELGDSALYLCASSFIVGSSYEQYFGPGTRLTVT.

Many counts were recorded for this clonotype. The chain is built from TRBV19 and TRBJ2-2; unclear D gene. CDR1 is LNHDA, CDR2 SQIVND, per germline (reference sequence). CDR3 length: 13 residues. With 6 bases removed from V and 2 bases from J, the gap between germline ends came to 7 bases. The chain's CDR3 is CASRNTNTGELFF. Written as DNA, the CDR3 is TGTGCCAGTAGGAACACCAACACCGGGGAGCTGTTTTTT. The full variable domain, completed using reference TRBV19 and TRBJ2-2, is DGGITQSPKYLFRKEGQNVTLSCEQNLNHDAMYWYRQDPGQGLRLIYYSQIVNDFQKGDIAEGYSVSREKKESFPLTVTSAQKNPTAFYLCASRNTNTGELFFGEGSRLTVL.

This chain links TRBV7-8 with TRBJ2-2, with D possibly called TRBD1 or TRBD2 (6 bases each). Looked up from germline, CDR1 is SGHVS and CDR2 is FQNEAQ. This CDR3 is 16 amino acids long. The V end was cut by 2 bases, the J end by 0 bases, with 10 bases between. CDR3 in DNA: TGTGCCAGCAGCTTATGGGGGGCGCCGAACACCGGGGAGCTGTTTTTT. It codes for CASSLWGAPNTGELFF.